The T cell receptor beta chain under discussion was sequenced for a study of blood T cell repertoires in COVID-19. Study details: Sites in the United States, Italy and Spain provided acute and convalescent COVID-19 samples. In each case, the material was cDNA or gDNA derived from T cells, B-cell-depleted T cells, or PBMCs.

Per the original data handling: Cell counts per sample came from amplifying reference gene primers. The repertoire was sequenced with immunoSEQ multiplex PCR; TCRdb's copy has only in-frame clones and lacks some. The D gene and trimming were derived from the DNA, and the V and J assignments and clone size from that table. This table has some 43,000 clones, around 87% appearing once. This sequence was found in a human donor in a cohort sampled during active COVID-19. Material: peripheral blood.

The chain's CDR3 is CASSYRDSRGGVSYEQYF. CDR3 DNA: TGTGCCAGCAGTTACCGGGACAGCCGGGGGGGAGTTTCCTACGAGCAGTACTTC. V usage is TRBV6-2 or TRBV6-3 and J usage is TRBJ2-7; possible D gene TRBD2, 8 bases. Trimming cost V 2 bases and J 1 base, with 21 bases left between them. The germline V gene has CDR1 MNHEY and CDR2 SVGEGT. The CDR3 sequence is 18 residues long.